What follows are 20 T cell receptor beta chains derived from one specimen sequenced in a study of blood T cell repertoires in COVID-19. Clones were sequenced by immunoSEQ multiplex PCR, and TCRdb holds only the in-frame ones, with some missing. The sample records about 200,000 clones, around 86% being singletons. Source material: peripheral blood. These receptors were taken from a young man who had recovered from COVID-19.

V and J are TRBV11-2 and TRBJ2-4; 7 bases align to TRBD2. Per the germline V gene, CDR1 is SGHAT and CDR2 is FQNNGV. This CDR3 has 13 amino acids. V was pared by 7 bases and J by 8 bases, with 8 bases of the junction left unmatched. The CDR3 sequence is CASTTGGLDIQYF. CDR3 bases: TGTGCCAGCACCACGGGGGGTTTAGACATTCAGTACTTC.

The rearrangement uses TRBV7-9 and TRBJ1-6, with 8 bases lining up with TRBD1. Germline V gives CDR1 SEHNR, CDR2 FQNEAQ (reference sequence). V shed 4 bases, J shed 8 bases, and the junction held 16 bases outside the gene matches. CDR3 length equals 18 residues. The CDR3 here is CASSSMGQARLGHSPLHF. The CDR3 nucleotides read TGTGCCAGCAGCTCGATGGGACAGGCCCGCCTGGGGCATTCACCCCTCCACTTT. The whole variable domain, remainder taken from reference TRBV7-9 and TRBJ1-6, is DTGVSQNPRHKITKRGQNVTFRCDPISEHNRLYWYRQTLGQGPEFLTYFQNEAQLEKSRLLSDRFSAERPKGSFSTLEIQRTEQGDSAMYLCASSSMGQARLGHSPLHFGNGTRLTVT.

This chain uses TRBV5-1 with TRBJ2-5; a possible D gene is TRBD1 (5 bases). The germline V gene encodes CDR1 SGHRS and CDR2 YFSETQ. CDR3 length: 14 amino acids. The V end was cut by 0 bases, the J end by 4 bases, with 10 bases between. The CDR3 sequence: CASSLDRTPETQYF. CDR3 bases: TGCGCCAGCAGCTTGGATAGGACACCAGAGACCCAGTACTTC.

The chain employs TRBV11-2 and TRBJ1-5; no reliable D call. This CDR3 is 16 amino acids long. Germline V gives CDR1 SGHAT, CDR2 FQNNGV. Between the trimmed V and J ends, which lost 1 base and 0 bases, there was a span of 10 bases. In DNA, the CDR3 is TGTGCCAGCAGCTTAGTCTCCAGTCATAGCAATCAGCCCCAGCATTTT. It yields the protein CASSLVSSHSNQPQHF.

The chain couples TRBV5-1 to TRBJ2-3; 12 bases match TRBD1. Germline-derived CDR1 and CDR2 are SGHRS and YFSETQ. Trimming took 0 bases from V and 5 from J; bases not matched to a gene: 4. CDR3 length: 16 amino acids. The CDR3 reads CASSLGGTGGIDTQYF. The CDR3 nucleotides are TGCGCCAGCAGCTTGGGAGGGACAGGGGGCATAGATACGCAGTATTTT.

J is TRBJ2-7 and V is TRBV7-2; 10 bases align to TRBD2. There are 15 residues in the CDR3. Per the germline V gene, CDR1 is SGHTA and CDR2 is FQGNSA. The trim removed 8 bases at V and 6 bases at J, leaving 13 bases unmatched. CDR3 sequence (DNA): TGTGCCAGCCCGGGTCCTAGCGGGGGCTGGGGCGAGCAGTACTTC. This gives the protein CASPGPSGGWGEQYF.

This rearrangement joins TRBV20-1 to TRBJ2-7, with no clear D. Germline V gene data show CDR1 as DFQATT and CDR2 as SNEGSKA (reference sequence). V lost 7 bases to trimming and J lost 2 bases, with 6 bases between them. The CDR3 is 10 amino acids. CDR3 DNA: TGCAGTGTCCTAGCCTACGAGCAGTACTTC. It translates to CSVLAYEQYF.

The chain carries TRBV7-2 and TRBJ1-6; a possible D gene is TRBD1 (5 bases). The germline V and J ends were trimmed by 5 bases and 8 bases, with 10 bases remaining between them. The CDR3 loop spans 13 amino acids. Germline values: CDR1 SGHTA, CDR2 FQGNSA. The CDR3, as DNA: TGTGCCAGCAGCCCGGGACTGGATTCACCCCTCCACTTT. Amino acids: CASSPGLDSPLHF.

The rearrangement uses TRBV5-6 and TRBJ1-5; D is perhaps TRBD1 (6 bases). V lost 1 base to trimming and J lost 7 bases, with 24 bases between them. CDR3 length: 18 residues. Germline CDR1 and CDR2: SGHDT and YYEEEE. Here the CDR3 reads CASSLIPQGGATGQPQHF. CDR3 sequence (DNA): TGTGCCAGCAGCTTGATCCCACAGGGAGGGGCTACGGGCCAGCCCCAGCATTTT.

The chain couples TRBV29-1 to TRBJ1-2; weak D call: TRBD1 (5 bases). Germline loops: CDR1 SQVTM, CDR2 ANQGSEA. The CDR3 spans 12 residues. Trimming took off 6 bases at V and 0 bases at J, with 8 bases between the two ends. CDR3 sequence: CSVEQANYGYTF. The CDR3 DNA sequence: TGCAGCGTAGAACAGGCTAACTATGGCTACACCTTC. Variable domain in full (rest from reference TRBV29-1 and TRBJ1-2): SAVISQKPSRDICQRGTSLTIQCQVDSQVTMMFWYRQQPGQSLTLIATANQGSEATYESGFVIDKFPISRPNLTFSTLTVSNMSPEDSSIYLCSVEQANYGYTFGSGTRLTVV.

The J gene is TRBJ1-2, the V gene TRBV27; 10 bases line up with TRBD1. The CDR3 runs 16 residues. The germline CDR1 and CDR2 sequences are MNHEY and SMNVEV (reference sequence). Trimming removed 6 bases from V and 8 bases from J; junction bases left unmatched: 15. CDR3 region: CASSRQGASWGDGYTF. CDR3 nucleotides: TGTGCCAGCAGCAGACAGGGGGCGAGTTGGGGGGACGGCTACACCTTC.

This clone has a single count. This chain connects TRBV30 to TRBJ1-6, with D possibly matching TRBD1 (6 bases). Germline values: CDR1 GTSNPN, CDR2 SVGIG (reference sequence). The CDR3 consists of 15 residues. With 4 bases removed from V and 5 bases from J, the gap between germline ends came to 15 bases. CDR3 protein: CAWKRSGTHNSPLHF. For the CDR3, the DNA is TGTGCCTGGAAGCGGTCAGGGACACATAATTCACCCCTCCACTTT. Complete variable domain (other parts from reference TRBV30 and TRBJ1-6): SQTIHQWPATLVQPVGSPLSLECTVEGTSNPNLYWYRQAAGRGLQLLFYSVGIGQISSEVPQNLSASRPQDRQFILSSKKLLLSDSGFYLCAWKRSGTHNSPLHFGNGTRLTVT.

V and J are TRBV27 and TRBJ1-5, with D possibly being TRBD1 (6 bases). CDR1 is MNHEY and CDR2 is SMNVEV in the germline V gene (reference sequence). Deletions cut 8 bases from V and 3 bases from J, with 11 bases between. This CDR3 contains 13 residues. The CDR3 sequence: CASWQGFNQPQHF. In nucleotides, the CDR3 is TGTGCCAGCTGGCAGGGGTTCAATCAGCCCCAGCATTTT.

V is TRBV12-3 or TRBV12-4 and J is TRBJ1-2; no clear D gene. V lost 5 bases, J lost 4 bases, and 8 bases lay in between. The CDR3 has 12 amino acids. The CDR3 sequence: CASSPGSYGYTF. For the CDR3, the DNA is TGTGCCAGCAGTCCGGGGTCCTATGGCTACACCTTC.

The V and J genes are TRBV5-1 and TRBJ2-3, with D unresolved. The germline gives CDR1 SGHRS, CDR2 YFSETQ. There are 14 residues in the CDR3. The V and J ends lost 2 bases and 0 bases respectively, with 7 bases between them. This CDR3 reads CASSFGPSTDTQYF. CDR3 nucleotide sequence: TGCGCCAGCAGCTTTGGGCCTAGCACAGATACGCAGTATTTT.

The chain is built from TRBV5-1 and TRBJ1-1; no clear D. Germline CDR1 SGHRS, CDR2 YFSETQ. V lost 0 bases and J lost 0, with 6 bases in between. This CDR3 region has 14 residues. CDR3 bases: TGCGCCAGCAGCTTGGGAGCGTTGAACACTGAAGCTTTCTTT. Its protein product is CASSLGALNTEAFF.

V and J are TRBV9 and TRBJ2-2; TRBD1 matches 7 bases. The trim removed 5 bases at V and 0 bases at J, leaving 7 bases unmatched. The CDR3 runs 16 residues. Germline CDR1 and CDR2: SGDLS and YYNGEE. For the CDR3, the DNA is TGTGCCAGCAGAGACGCCGGGACAGCGAACACCGGGGAGCTGTTTTTT. This sequence encodes CASRDAGTANTGELFF.

The rearrangement links TRBV29-1 to TRBJ2-5, with D perhaps TRBD1 (6 bases). V was cut by 4 bases and J by 1 base, with 19 bases left in between. The length of the CDR3 is 16 residues. Germline lookup yields CDR1 SQVTM and CDR2 ANQGSEA. CDR3 bases: TGCAGCGTTGTACCCCTGACCGGGACATCCCAAGAGACCCAGTACTTC. Protein: CSVVPLTGTSQETQYF.

In its sample, this clone was seen once. The rearrangement uses TRBV9 and TRBJ1-4; D possibly corresponds to TRBD1 (5 bases). There are 15 residues in the CDR3. From germline, CDR1 is SGDLS and CDR2 YYNGEE. V lost 1 base and J 5 bases, leaving 12 bases between the germline ends. CDR3 sequence (DNA): TGTGCCAGCAGCGTACAGGGAGGAGGGAATGAAAAACTGTTTTTT. Its protein is CASSVQGGGNEKLFF. Full variable domain (remainder filled in from reference TRBV9 and TRBJ1-4): DSGVTQTPKHLITATGQRVTLRCSPRSGDLSVYWYQQSLDQGLQFLIQYYNGEERAKGNILERFSAQQFPDLHSELNLSSLELGDSALYFCASSVQGGGNEKLFFGSGTQLSVL.

The chain combines TRBV10-2 with TRBJ1-2; 7 nucleotides agree with TRBD1. The CDR3 runs 11 residues. V lost 6 bases to trimming and J lost 5 bases; unmatched junction nucleotides: 0. Germline-derived CDR1 and CDR2 are WSHSY and SAAADI. Here the CDR3 DNA reads TGCGCCAGCAGGGGACAGTATGGCTACACCTTC. This sequence encodes CASRGQYGYTF.